The clone carrying this T cell receptor beta chain was counted once. Libraries were prepared by immunoSEQ multiplex PCR; TCRdb keeps only in-frame clonotypes and omits some of them. Of around 130,000 clones in the sample, 70% to 80% were seen once. This specimen belongs to a study of blood T cell repertoires in COVID-19. This clonotype originated in a human donor in a cohort sampled during active COVID-19. The sample was peripheral blood.

The CDR3 nucleotides are TGTGCCAGCAGCGGAGTAGGTCCTGAGCAGTTCTTC. It yields the protein CASSGVGPEQFF. The rearrangement links TRBV7-9 to TRBJ2-1, with D unresolved. Deletions cut 5 bases from V and 9 bases from J, with 11 bases between. Germline V gene data show CDR1 as SEHNR and CDR2 as FQNEAQ (reference sequence). The CDR3 sequence is 12 residues long.